The entry that follows covers one T cell receptor beta chain sequence. The antigen remains unidentified. The entry originates in a study of cytomegalovirus exposure and HLA in healthy donors. The repertoire was sequenced with immunoSEQ multiplex PCR; TCRdb's copy has only in-frame clones and lacks some. The table shows over 250,000 clones, with 80% to 90% occurring only once. Study-wide results and caveats: Subsequent analysis found a tendency for first-cohort TCR clusters to co-occur within the 120 or so validation repertoires. Cytomegalovirus-associated TCR beta chains were listed, numbering some 170.

The TCR sequence derives from a woman younger than 30 in good health and CMV-seronegative. The sample consisted of PBMCs.

CDR3 DNA sequence: TGTGCCAGCTGGGGGCCCACTGAAGCTTTCTTT. Protein product: CASWGPTEAFF. The genes are TRBV6-5 and TRBJ1-1; D might be TRBD1 (6 bases). Per the germline V gene, CDR1 is MNHEY and CDR2 is SVGAGI. With 8 bases removed from V and 4 bases from J, the gap between germline ends came to 8 bases. This CDR3 is 11 amino acids long.